These 27 T cell receptor beta chains share one sample of origin, sequenced in a study of lymphopenia after photon versus proton radiotherapy. Only in-frame clones appear in the TCRdb table, and some are missing; sequencing was by immunoSEQ multiplex PCR. Here the sample spans about 50,000 clones, about four fifths being singletons. The input for sequencing was peripheral blood, taken from a patient treated with photon-based radiotherapy. Every receptor here comes from a man between 45 and 60 years old with gastric cancer.

The V call is TRBV5-1, the J call TRBJ2-5; no clear D gene. CDR1 is SGHRS and CDR2 is YFSETQ in the germline V gene. Trimming shortened V by 7 bases and J by 7 bases, and 17 bases separated the two germline ends. CDR3 size: 13 residues. CDR3 coding DNA: TGCGCCAGCTTAGCAGATATGTCGCGGACCCAGTACTTC. The encoded protein is CASLADMSRTQYF.

This clone was seen a handful of times. This chain joins TRBV5-1 and TRBJ2-3; weak D call: TRBD2 (5 bases). CDR1 and CDR2 from the germline V gene are SGHRS and YFSETQ. The CDR3 has 16 residues. The ends were cut back, 4 bases at V and 2 bases at J, with 17 bases in the middle. The CDR3 region is CASSPTPAGTTDTQYF. Here the CDR3 DNA reads TGCGCCAGCAGCCCCACCCCGGCGGGTACCACAGATACGCAGTATTTT. Complete variable domain (other parts from reference TRBV5-1 and TRBJ2-3): KAGVTQTPRYLIKTRGQQVTLSCSPISGHRSVSWYQQTPGQGLQFLFEYFSETQRNKGNFPGRFSGRQFSNSRSEMNVSTLELGDSALYLCASSPTPAGTTDTQYFGPGTRLTVL.

This clone was observed a few times. The chain combines TRBV7-2 with TRBJ1-2, with a weak D call TRBD1 (6 bases). V lost 2 bases and J lost 2, with 6 bases in between. There are 13 residues in the CDR3. Per the germline V gene, CDR1 is SGHTA and CDR2 is FQGNSA. CDR3 amino acids: CASSLQGNYGYTF. The CDR3 nucleotides read TGTGCCAGCAGCTTACAGGGGAACTATGGCTACACCTTC. The full variable domain, rest sourced from reference TRBV7-2 and TRBJ1-2, is GAGVSQSPSNKVTEKGKDVELRCDPISGHTALYWYRQSLGQGLEFLIYFQGNSAPDKSGLPSDRFSAERTGGSVSTLTIQRTQQEDSAVYLCASSLQGNYGYTFGSGTRLTVV.

Here the CDR3 reads CASSVFQGRMSEAFF. Written as DNA, the CDR3 is TGTGCCAGCAGTGTATTTCAGGGGAGGATGTCTGAAGCTTTCTTT. The chain carries TRBV2 and TRBJ1-1; D is possibly TRBD1 (6 bases). The CDR3 spans 15 residues. CDR1 SNHLY and CDR2 FYNNEI come from the germline V gene. V dropped 4 bases and J dropped 6 bases, with 18 bases sitting between them.

The chain has TRBV27 and TRBJ2-7, with D possibly being TRBD1 (6 bases). The germline gives CDR1 MNHEY, CDR2 SMNVEV (reference sequence). The V gene lost 3 bases and the J gene lost 7 bases, with 13 bases spanning the gap. The CDR3 sequence is 13 residues long. The CDR3 loop reads CASSFLQGWEQYF. The CDR3, as DNA: TGTGCCAGCAGTTTCCTCCAGGGGTGGGAGCAGTACTTC.

The genes are TRBV18 and TRBJ2-5, with D uncertain. V lost 0 bases, J lost 5 bases, and 7 bases lay in between. Germline V gene lookup returns CDR1 KGHSH and CDR2 LQKENI. The CDR3 is 13 residues long. The CDR3 coding sequence is TGTGCCAGCTCACCACCGGGGATTGAGACCCAGTACTTC. Amino acid sequence: CASSPPGIETQYF.

The chain carries TRBV5-4 and TRBJ2-2; D possibly corresponds to TRBD2 (6 bases). Per germline, CDR1 SGHNT and CDR2 YYREEE (reference sequence). The CDR3 is 14 residues long. V was shortened by 3 bases and J by 3 bases, with 9 bases between the two germline ends. CDR3 loop: CASSSGTYTGELFF. The CDR3 nucleotides are TGTGCCAGCAGCTCCGGGACTTACACCGGGGAGCTGTTTTTT.

This clone occurred once. V gene TRBV19 combines with J gene TRBJ1-5, with D maybe TRBD1 (6 bases). Germline V gene data show CDR1 as LNHDA and CDR2 as SQIVND (reference sequence). The CDR3 is 17 residues long. Trimming removed 5 bases at V and 0 bases at J, with 17 bases between. DNA of the CDR3: TGTGCCAGTAGTCTCCGACAGGCCGTGAGTAGCAATCAGCCCCAGCATTTT. Its translation: CASSLRQAVSSNQPQHF.

This clone was recorded once. The chain carries TRBV6-5 and TRBJ1-5; D remains unclear. There are 13 residues in the CDR3. The V and J ends lost 3 bases and 2 bases respectively, with 5 bases between them. The germline V gene has CDR1 MNHEY and CDR2 SVGAGI. CDR3 DNA sequence: TGTGCCAGCAGTTATATTGGCAATCAGCCCCAGCATTTT. Residues: CASSYIGNQPQHF.

The chain couples TRBV4-1 to TRBJ1-2; the D gene is possibly TRBD1 (5 bases). V lost 3 bases and J 8 bases, leaving 16 bases between the germline ends. Germline CDR1 is MGHRA and CDR2 is YSYEKL. The CDR3 covers 14 residues. The CDR3 DNA is TGCGCCAGCAGCCAGGCCGGACAAGGATTGGGCTACACCTTC. The encoded protein is CASSQAGQGLGYTF.

The rearrangement links TRBV28 to TRBJ1-5; 11 nucleotides agree with TRBD1. Trimming took 6 bases from V and 2 from J; bases not matched to a gene: 9. CDR3 size: 17 residues. Germline V lookup: CDR1 MDHEN, CDR2 SYDVKM. CDR3 sequence reads: CASRRRTGGVGNQPQHF. The CDR3 DNA reads as TGTGCCAGCAGACGTCGGACAGGGGGCGTCGGCAATCAGCCCCAGCATTTT.

The chain couples TRBV27 to TRBJ2-1; no definite D call. CDR1 and CDR2 (germline): MNHEY, SMNVEV (reference sequence). The CDR3 is made up of 16 amino acids. Trimming left V 6 bases short and J 8 bases short, with 23 bases between. The CDR3, as DNA: TGTGCCAGCAGACTTATGGTGGAGTCTCCACCACATGAGCAGTTCTTC. Amino acid sequence: CASRLMVESPPHEQFF.

Here the CDR3 reads CASSWTGQSTDTQYF. The CDR3, as DNA: TGTGCCAGCAGTTGGACGGGACAGAGCACAGATACGCAGTATTTT. This chain links TRBV6-5 with TRBJ2-3; 7 bases agree with TRBD1. Per germline, CDR1 MNHEY and CDR2 SVGAGI. V was clipped by 4 bases and J by 0 bases; unmatched bases: 4. The length of the CDR3 is 15 residues.

The V and J genes are TRBV18 and TRBJ2-6; 7 bases align to TRBD1. Germline V lookup: CDR1 KGHSH, CDR2 LQKENI. The CDR3 is 15 amino acids. With 3 bases clipped from V and 2 bases from J, the junction kept 1 base outside the gene matches. CDR3 amino acids: CASSPTGAGANVLTF. The CDR3 DNA reads TGTGCCAGCTCACCTACAGGGGCTGGGGCCAACGTCCTGACTTTC.

The V and J genes are TRBV2 and TRBJ2-7, with D maybe TRBD2 (5 bases). Trimming pared 7 bases from V and 4 bases from J, leaving 17 bases between. The CDR3 consists of 14 residues. The V gene's germline CDR1 is SNHLY and CDR2 FYNNEI. The CDR3 DNA is TGTGCCAGCAAGCTCAGGAGCGGACGGTACGAGCAGTACTTC. It yields the protein CASKLRSGRYEQYF.

This clone is termed medium-sized (0.01 to 0.1%). The chain combines TRBV10-1 with TRBJ1-5, with D unresolved. V lost 5 bases and J lost 3, with 8 bases in between. Germline lookup yields CDR1 WNHNN and CDR2 SYGVQD (reference sequence). The CDR3 covers 13 residues. DNA for the CDR3: TGCGCCAGCAGTTCGAGGAACAATCAGCCCCAGCATTTT. This codes for CASSSRNNQPQHF.

The V and J genes are TRBV6-4 and TRBJ1-4; D is ambiguous. V lost 3 bases and J 4 bases, leaving 6 bases between the germline ends. Per the germline V gene, CDR1 is MRHNA and CDR2 is SNTAGT. This CDR3 region has 13 residues. DNA of the CDR3: TGTGCCAGCAGTGAAAATGGTAATGAAAAACTGTTTTTT. Translated, it gives CASSENGNEKLFF.

The chain is built from TRBV6-4 and TRBJ2-5; possibly TRBD2 for D (5 bases). The germline CDR1 and CDR2 sequences are MRHNA and SNTAGT. The CDR3 has 13 amino acids. V lost 5 bases and J 5 bases, leaving 12 bases between the germline ends. This CDR3 is CASSRARGETQYF. The CDR3 DNA reads TGTGCCAGCAGTAGGGCTAGAGGGGAGACCCAGTACTTC.

The chain employs TRBV7-2 and TRBJ2-3, with D hard to call. CDR1 is SGHTA and CDR2 is FQGNSA in the germline V gene. V lost 5 bases, J lost 2 bases, and 17 bases lay in between. This CDR3 spans 16 amino acids. CDR3 sequence reads: CASSAYSWTFTDTQYF. Here the CDR3 DNA reads TGTGCCAGCAGCGCCTATTCCTGGACCTTCACAGATACGCAGTATTTT.

V usage is TRBV5-4 and J usage is TRBJ1-2, with 9 bases that match TRBD1. CDR3 length: 16 amino acids. V shed 0 bases, J shed 3 bases, and the junction held 6 bases outside the gene matches. From germline, CDR1 is SGHNT and CDR2 YYREEE (reference sequence). Here the CDR3 reads CASSLDRGRRDYGYTF. In DNA form, the CDR3 reads TGTGCCAGCAGCTTGGACAGGGGGCGCCGGGACTATGGCTACACCTTC. The variable domain in full, completed from reference TRBV5-4 and TRBJ1-2, reads ETGVTQSPTHLIKTRGQQVTLRCSSQSGHNTVSWYQQALGQGPQFIFQYYREEENGRGNFPPRFSGLQFPNYSSELNVNALELDDSALYLCASSLDRGRRDYGYTFGSGTRLTVV.

This sequence joins TRBV6-5 and TRBJ2-7; no clear D gene. The CDR3 consists of 12 residues. Germline lookup yields CDR1 MNHEY and CDR2 SVGAGI. The germline V and J ends were trimmed by 5 bases and 2 bases, with 7 bases remaining between them. CDR3 DNA sequence: TGTGCCAGCAGTGGCAGGACCTACGAGCAGTACTTC. This sequence encodes CASSGRTYEQYF.

V gene TRBV6-4 combines with J gene TRBJ2-1, with 13 bases lining up with TRBD2. The germline V gene encodes CDR1 MRHNA and CDR2 SNTAGT. CDR3 length: 13 amino acids. With V trimmed by 6 bases and J by 8 bases, 1 base remained unmatched. The CDR3 region is CASRGLAGHEQFF. The CDR3 nucleotides are TGTGCCAGCAGGGGACTAGCGGGACATGAGCAGTTCTTC.

This chain joins TRBV7-9 and TRBJ2-7; D is ambiguous. The CDR3 runs 13 residues. The germline gives CDR1 SEHNR, CDR2 FQNEAQ (reference sequence). The ends were cut back, 8 bases at V and 0 bases at J, with 11 bases in the middle. The CDR3 bases are TGTGCCAGCCAAGGACGGTCCTCCTACGAGCAGTACTTC. Protein sequence: CASQGRSSYEQYF.

The rearrangement links TRBV18 to TRBJ2-1; 9 bases align to TRBD2. The V and J ends lost 6 bases and 9 bases, in that order; junction bases with no gene match: 15. Germline V CDR1 and CDR2: KGHSH, LQKENI. CDR3 length: 16 residues. The CDR3 DNA reads as TGTGCCAGCTCCCCCGATCTGGTAGCGGGAGACGGTGAGCAGTTCTTC. This codes for CASSPDLVAGDGEQFF.

There are a few counts of this clone. The V gene is TRBV19, the J gene TRBJ1-2, with no clear D. CDR3 length equals 16 residues. Germline CDR1 reads LNHDA; CDR2 reads SQIVND (reference sequence). V lost 5 bases, J lost 5 bases, and 21 bases lay in between. CDR3: CASSVSRGFRGYGYTF. CDR3 nucleotide sequence: TGTGCCAGTAGTGTCTCCCGGGGATTCCGGGGATATGGCTACACCTTC.

The V gene is TRBV14, the J gene TRBJ1-2; D is perhaps TRBD1 (6 bases). V lost 4 bases and J lost 0, with 9 bases in between. In germline, CDR1 is SGHDN, CDR2 FVKESK. The CDR3 covers 14 residues. The CDR3 DNA reads TGTGCCAGCAGCCTACAGGGTACTAACTATGGCTACACCTTC. Encoded protein: CASSLQGTNYGYTF.

The chain couples TRBV7-2 to TRBJ2-5; D ambiguous. V lost 0 bases to trimming and J lost 5 bases, with 13 bases between them. The CDR3 sequence is 15 residues long. The germline CDR1 and CDR2 sequences are SGHTA and FQGNSA. The CDR3 nucleotides read TGTGCCAGCAGCTTAGCGGGAAGGGTCGGTGAGACCCAGTACTTC. It codes for CASSLAGRVGETQYF.